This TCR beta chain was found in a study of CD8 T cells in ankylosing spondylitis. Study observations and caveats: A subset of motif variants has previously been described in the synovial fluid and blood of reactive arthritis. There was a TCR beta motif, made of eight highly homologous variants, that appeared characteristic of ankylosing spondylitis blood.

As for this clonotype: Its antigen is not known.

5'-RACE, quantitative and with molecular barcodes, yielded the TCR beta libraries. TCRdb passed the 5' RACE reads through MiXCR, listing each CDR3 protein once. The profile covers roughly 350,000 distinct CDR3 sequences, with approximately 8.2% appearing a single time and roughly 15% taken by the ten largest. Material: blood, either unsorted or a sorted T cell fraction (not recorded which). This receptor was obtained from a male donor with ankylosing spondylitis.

CDR3 residues: CSASLEAGSNEQYF. The CDR3 region has the DNA TGCAGTGCAAGTTTGGAAGCCGGGAGTAACGAGCAGTACTTC. The chain uses TRBV20-1 and TRBJ2-7, with D perhaps TRBD2 (6 bases). V lost 6 bases, J lost 5 bases, and 20 bases lay in between. CDR1 is DFQATT, CDR2 SNEGSKA, per germline (reference sequence). The length of the CDR3 is 14 residues.